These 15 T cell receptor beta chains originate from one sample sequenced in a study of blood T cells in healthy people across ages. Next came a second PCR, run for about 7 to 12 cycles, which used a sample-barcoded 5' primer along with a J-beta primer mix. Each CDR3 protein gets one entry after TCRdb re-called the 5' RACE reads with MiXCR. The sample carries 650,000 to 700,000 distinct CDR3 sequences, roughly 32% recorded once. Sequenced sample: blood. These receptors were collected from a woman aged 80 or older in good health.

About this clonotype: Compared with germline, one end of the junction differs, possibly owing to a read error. This CDR3 is CSATPTNGLGGANVLTF. The CDR3 DNA reads as TGCAGTGCTACCCCGACTAACGGCCTAGGCGGGGCCAACGTCCTGACTTTT. The V gene is TRBV20-1, the J gene TRBJ2-6; possible D gene TRBD2, 6 bases. Germline values: CDR1 DFQATT, CDR2 SNEGSKA (reference sequence). The CDR3 is made up of 17 amino acids.

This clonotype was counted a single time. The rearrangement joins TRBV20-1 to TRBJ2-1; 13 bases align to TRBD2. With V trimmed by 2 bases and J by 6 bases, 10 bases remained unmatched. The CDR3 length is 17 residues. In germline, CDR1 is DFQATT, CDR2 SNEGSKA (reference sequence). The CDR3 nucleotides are TGCAGTGCTAGAAGGGTTACTAGCGGGAGGGCCGGCAATGAGCAGTTCTTC. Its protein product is CSARRVTSGRAGNEQFF.

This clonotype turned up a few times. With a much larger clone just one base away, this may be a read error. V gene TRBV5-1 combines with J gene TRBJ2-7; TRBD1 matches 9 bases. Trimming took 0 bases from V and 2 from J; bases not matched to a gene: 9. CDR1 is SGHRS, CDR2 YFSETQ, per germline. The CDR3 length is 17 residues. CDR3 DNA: TGCGCCAGCAGCTTGGGGTGTCTAAGGGACAGGGCCTACGAGCAGTACTTC. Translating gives CASSLGCLRDRAYEQYF.

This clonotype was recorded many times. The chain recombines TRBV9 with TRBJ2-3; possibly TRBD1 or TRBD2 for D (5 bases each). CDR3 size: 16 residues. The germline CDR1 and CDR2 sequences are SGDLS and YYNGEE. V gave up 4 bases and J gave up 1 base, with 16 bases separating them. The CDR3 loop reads CASSPGTSLRTDTQYF. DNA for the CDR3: TGTGCCAGCAGCCCCGGGACCTCTCTCCGCACAGATACGCAGTATTTT.

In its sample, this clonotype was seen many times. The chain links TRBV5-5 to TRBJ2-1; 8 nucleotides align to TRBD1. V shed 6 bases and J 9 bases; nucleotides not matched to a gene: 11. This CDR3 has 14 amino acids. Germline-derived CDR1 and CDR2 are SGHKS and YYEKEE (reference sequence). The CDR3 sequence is CASTPWQGAVEQFF. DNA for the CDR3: TGTGCCAGCACCCCTTGGCAGGGGGCGGTTGAGCAGTTCTTC.

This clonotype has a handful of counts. CDR3 residues: CASSLFEGFMNTEAFF. CDR3 DNA: TGTGCCAGCAGCCTTTTCGAGGGCTTCATGAACACTGAAGCTTTCTTT. The rearrangement uses TRBV7-9 and TRBJ1-1; D call uncertain. The germline V and J ends were trimmed by 5 bases and 0 bases, with 16 bases remaining between them. Looked up from germline, CDR1 is SEHNR and CDR2 is FQNEAQ (reference sequence). The CDR3 contains 16 residues. The entire variable domain, with the rest obtained from reference TRBV7-9 and TRBJ1-1, is as follows: DTGVSQNPRHKITKRGQNVTFRCDPISEHNRLYWYRQTLGQGPEFLTYFQNEAQLEKSRLLSDRFSAERPKGSFSTLEIQRTEQGDSAMYLCASSLFEGFMNTEAFFGQGTRLTVV.

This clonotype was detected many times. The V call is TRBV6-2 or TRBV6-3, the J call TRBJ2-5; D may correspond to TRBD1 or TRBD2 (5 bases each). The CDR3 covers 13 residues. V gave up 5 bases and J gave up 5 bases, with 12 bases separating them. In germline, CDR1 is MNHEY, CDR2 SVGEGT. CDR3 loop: CASSRWDGETQYF. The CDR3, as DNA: TGTGCCAGCAGTCGATGGGACGGGGAGACCCAGTACTTC.

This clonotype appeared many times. The CDR3 is CASSLQYSYNEQFF. In nucleotides, the CDR3 is TGTGCCAGCAGTTTACAGTACTCCTACAATGAGCAGTTCTTC. The chain employs TRBV27 and TRBJ2-1, with unresolved D. Germline assignment: CDR1 MNHEY and CDR2 SMNVEV (reference sequence). The CDR3 spans 14 residues. V gave up 2 bases and J gave up 0 bases, with 5 bases separating them.

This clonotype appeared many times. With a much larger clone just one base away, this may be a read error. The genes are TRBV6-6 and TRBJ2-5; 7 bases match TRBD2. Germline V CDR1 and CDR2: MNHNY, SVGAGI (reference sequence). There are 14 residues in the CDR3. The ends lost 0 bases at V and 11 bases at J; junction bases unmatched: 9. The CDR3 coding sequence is TGTGCCAGCAGTTACTCCCCAGGGAGGGATGAGCAGTACTTC. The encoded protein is CASSYSPGRDEQYF.

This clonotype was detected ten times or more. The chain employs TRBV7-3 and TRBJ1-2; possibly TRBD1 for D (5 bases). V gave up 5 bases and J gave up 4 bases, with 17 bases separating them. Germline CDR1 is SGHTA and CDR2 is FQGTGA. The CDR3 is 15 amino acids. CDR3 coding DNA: TGTGCCAGCAGCCTATCCGGGACGGATTTCTATGGCTACACCTTC. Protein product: CASSLSGTDFYGYTF.

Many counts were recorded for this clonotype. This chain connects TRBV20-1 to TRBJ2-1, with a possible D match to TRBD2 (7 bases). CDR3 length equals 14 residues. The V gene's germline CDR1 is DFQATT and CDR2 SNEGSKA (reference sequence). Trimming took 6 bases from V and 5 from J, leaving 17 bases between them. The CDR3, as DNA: TGCAGTGCCGCCCGGGGAGGGGGAGACAATGAGCAGTTCTTC. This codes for CSAARGGGDNEQFF.

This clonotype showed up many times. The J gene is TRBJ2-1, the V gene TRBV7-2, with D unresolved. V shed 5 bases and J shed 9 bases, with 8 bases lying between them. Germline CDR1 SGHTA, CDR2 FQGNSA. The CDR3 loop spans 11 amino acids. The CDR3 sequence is CASSPDTEQFF. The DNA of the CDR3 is TGTGCCAGCAGCCCCGACACTGAGCAGTTCTTC.

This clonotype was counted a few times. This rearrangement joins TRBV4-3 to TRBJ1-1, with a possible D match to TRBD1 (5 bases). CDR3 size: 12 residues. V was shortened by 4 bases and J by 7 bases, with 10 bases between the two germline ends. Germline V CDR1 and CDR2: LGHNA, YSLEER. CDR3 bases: TGCGCCAGCAGCCGGTGGGGGGGTGAAGCTTTCTTT. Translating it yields CASSRWGGEAFF.

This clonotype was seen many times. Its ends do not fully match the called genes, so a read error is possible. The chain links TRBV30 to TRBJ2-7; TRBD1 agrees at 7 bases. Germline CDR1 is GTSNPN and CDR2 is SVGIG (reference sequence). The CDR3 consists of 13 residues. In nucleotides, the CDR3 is TGTGCCTGGAGTGTAGGGGGCCAGAACGAGCGGTACTTC. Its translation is CAWSVGGQNERYF.

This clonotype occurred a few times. This CDR3 reads CASSQVAGGPRNEQFF. The CDR3 nucleotides are TGTGCCAGCAGCCAAGTAGCGGGGGGGCCGAGAAATGAGCAGTTCTTC. This chain uses TRBV14 with TRBJ2-1; 11 nucleotides agree with TRBD2. With 1 base clipped from V and 7 bases from J, the junction kept 6 bases outside the gene matches. The germline V gene encodes CDR1 SGHDN and CDR2 FVKESK. The CDR3 runs 16 residues.